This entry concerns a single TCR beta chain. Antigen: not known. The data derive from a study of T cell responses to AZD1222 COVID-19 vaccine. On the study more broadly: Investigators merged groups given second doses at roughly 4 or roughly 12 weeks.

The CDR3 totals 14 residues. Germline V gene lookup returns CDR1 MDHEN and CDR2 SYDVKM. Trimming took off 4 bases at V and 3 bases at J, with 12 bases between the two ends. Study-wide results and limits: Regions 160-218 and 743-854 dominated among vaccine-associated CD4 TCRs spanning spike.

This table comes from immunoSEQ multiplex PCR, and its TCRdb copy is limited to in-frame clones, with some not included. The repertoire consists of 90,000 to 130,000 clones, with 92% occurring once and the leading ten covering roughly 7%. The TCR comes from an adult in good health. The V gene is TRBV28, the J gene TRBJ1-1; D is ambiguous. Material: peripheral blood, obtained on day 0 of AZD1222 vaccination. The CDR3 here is CASSYRSGYTEAFF. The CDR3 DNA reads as TGTGCCAGCAGTTATAGGTCGGGGTACACTGAAGCTTTCTTT.